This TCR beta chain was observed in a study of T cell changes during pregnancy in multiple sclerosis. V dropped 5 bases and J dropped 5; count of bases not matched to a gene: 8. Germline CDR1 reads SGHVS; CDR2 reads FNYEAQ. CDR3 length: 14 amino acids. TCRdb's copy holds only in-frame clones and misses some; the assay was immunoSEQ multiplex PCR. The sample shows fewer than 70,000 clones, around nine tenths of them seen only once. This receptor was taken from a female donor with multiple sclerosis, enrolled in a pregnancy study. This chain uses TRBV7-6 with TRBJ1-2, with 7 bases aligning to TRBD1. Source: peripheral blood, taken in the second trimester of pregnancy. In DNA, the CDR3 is TGTGCCAGCAGCCCCCCCGGGACAGCTTATGGCTACACCTTC. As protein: CASSPPGTAYGYTF.